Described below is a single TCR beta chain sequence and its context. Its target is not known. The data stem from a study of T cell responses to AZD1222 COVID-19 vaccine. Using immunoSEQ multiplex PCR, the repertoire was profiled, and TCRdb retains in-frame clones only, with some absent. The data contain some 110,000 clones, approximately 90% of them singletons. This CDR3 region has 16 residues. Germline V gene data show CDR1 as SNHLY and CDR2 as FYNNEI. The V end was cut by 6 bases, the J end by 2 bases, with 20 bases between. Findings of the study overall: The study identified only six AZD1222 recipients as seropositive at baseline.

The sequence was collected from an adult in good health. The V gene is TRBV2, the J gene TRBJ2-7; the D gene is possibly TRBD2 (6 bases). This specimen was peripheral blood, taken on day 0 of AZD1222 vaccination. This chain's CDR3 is CASRVTGTPGTYEQYF. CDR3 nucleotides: TGTGCCAGCAGGGTGACCGGGACTCCCGGAACCTACGAGCAGTACTTC.